Listed here are 9 T cell receptor beta chains from one sample, sequenced in a study of cytomegalovirus exposure and HLA in healthy donors (TCRdb year 2017). The library came from the immunoSEQ multiplex PCR assay. For the multiplex PCR, a mixture combining 60 forward primers for TCR Vbeta segments and 13 reverse primers for TCR Jbeta segments was used. Not all clones reach the TCRdb copy of this immuneACCESS table, which keeps in-frame sequences only. Checked studies attribute under half of the gap to unresolved V genes and leave the rest unexplained. This sample gives approximately 170,000 clones in total; about 85% of them show up just once. Approximately 2.5% of the sample goes to the ten largest clones. The sequenced sample consisted of PBMCs. The origin of the receptors is a man under 40 in good health and CMV-seropositive.

The rearrangement uses TRBV2 and TRBJ2-7, with TRBD1 as a possible D gene (5 bases). V lost 2 bases, J lost 2 bases, and 10 bases lay in between. This CDR3 region has 14 residues. CDR1 SNHLY and CDR2 FYNNEI come from the germline V gene. Written as DNA, the CDR3 is TGTGCCAGCAGTGAATGGCTAGGGGCCTACGAGCAGTACTTC. Protein product: CASSEWLGAYEQYF. Variable domain in full (rest from reference TRBV2 and TRBJ2-7): EPEVTQTPSHQVTQMGQEVILRCVPISNHLYFYWYRQILGQKVEFLVSFYNNEISEKSEIFDDQFSVERPDGSNFTLKIRSTKLEDSAMYFCASSEWLGAYEQYFGPGTRLTVT.

This chain links TRBV7-9 with TRBJ1-2; TRBD1 agrees at 9 bases. The CDR3 contains 17 residues. Germline CDR1 SEHNR, CDR2 FQNEAQ (reference sequence). V lost 1 base to trimming and J lost 0 bases; unmatched junction nucleotides: 6. This CDR3 reads CASSLGPTGGSNYGYTF. In nucleotides, the CDR3 is TGTGCCAGCAGCTTAGGGCCCACAGGGGGCTCTAACTATGGCTACACCTTC. The entire variable domain, with the rest obtained from reference TRBV7-9 and TRBJ1-2, is as follows: DTGVSQNPRHKITKRGQNVTFRCDPISEHNRLYWYRQTLGQGPEFLTYFQNEAQLEKSRLLSDRFSAERPKGSFSTLEIQRTEQGDSAMYLCASSLGPTGGSNYGYTFGSGTRLTVV.

The rearrangement joins TRBV2 to TRBJ1-5; 8 nucleotides agree with TRBD1. This CDR3 spans 18 amino acids. The germline V gene encodes CDR1 SNHLY and CDR2 FYNNEI. Trimming removed 6 bases from V and 3 bases from J; junction bases left unmatched: 16. The CDR3 reads CASRDSHAGGGANQPQHF. The CDR3 region has the DNA TGTGCCAGCAGAGATTCGCACGCAGGGGGCGGGGCCAATCAGCCCCAGCATTTT.

The chain has TRBV23-1 and TRBJ1-2, with TRBD1 matching over 7 bases. TRBV23-1 counts as an open reading frame of uncertain function. V was clipped by 0 bases and J by 2 bases; unmatched bases: 6. This CDR3 spans 16 amino acids. In DNA form, the CDR3 reads TGCGCCAGCAGTCAATCAAGGGGGCGACGGAACTATGGCTACACCTTC. The encoded protein is CASSQSRGRRNYGYTF.

This clone was detected a few times. CDR3 sequence: CASSSRRSGSYNEQFF. The CDR3 bases are TGTGCCAGCAGCTCCCGGAGGAGCGGGAGTTACAATGAGCAGTTCTTC. The gene calls are TRBV7-2 and TRBJ2-1, with 8 bases that match TRBD2. This CDR3 contains 16 residues. The J segment lost 4 bases and the V segment lost 4 bases, leaving 9 bases of the junction unmatched. The germline V gene encodes CDR1 SGHTA and CDR2 FQGNSA.

The rearrangement joins TRBV5-1 to TRBJ2-1; possible D gene TRBD2, 5 bases. V lost 0 bases, J lost 6 bases, and 13 bases lay in between. The V gene's germline CDR1 is SGHRS and CDR2 YFSETQ. The CDR3 covers 15 residues. The chain's CDR3 is CASSLASRRTNEQFF. CDR3 sequence (DNA): TGCGCCAGCAGCTTGGCCTCCCGGAGGACCAATGAGCAGTTCTTC. The variable domain in full, with the rest retrieved from reference TRBV5-1 and TRBJ2-1, is KAGVTQTPRYLIKTRGQQVTLSCSPISGHRSVSWYQQTPGQGLQFLFEYFSETQRNKGNFPGRFSGRQFSNSRSEMNVSTLELGDSALYLCASSLASRRTNEQFFGPGTRLTVL.

The V call is TRBV2, the J call TRBJ1-5; maybe TRBD1 (6 bases). Germline assignment: CDR1 SNHLY and CDR2 FYNNEI. This CDR3 spans 14 amino acids. V gave up 6 bases and J gave up 3 bases, with 12 bases separating them. The CDR3 sequence is CASRADSYNQPQHF. CDR3 bases: TGTGCCAGCAGAGCGGACAGTTACAATCAGCCCCAGCATTTT.

This chain links TRBV5-1 with TRBJ2-1, with TRBD2 identical over 9 bases. V dropped 4 bases and J dropped 7; count of bases not matched to a gene: 6. The CDR3 has 14 amino acids. Germline loops: CDR1 SGHRS, CDR2 YFSETQ. The CDR3 DNA reads as TGCGCCAGCAGCCTTAGGACTAGCGAGAATGAGCAGTTCTTC. It encodes CASSLRTSENEQFF.

The chain employs TRBV4-1 and TRBJ2-2; 10 nucleotides line up with TRBD2. The V and J ends lost 1 base and 1 base, in that order; junction bases with no gene match: 3. This CDR3 has 17 residues. The germline V gene has CDR1 MGHRA and CDR2 YSYEKL. CDR3 nucleotide sequence: TGCGCCAGCAGCCAAGTAAGCGGGAGGGGGAACACCGGGGAGCTGTTTTTT. This sequence encodes CASSQVSGRGNTGELFF.